This TCR beta chain was recorded in a study of cytomegalovirus exposure and HLA in healthy donors. The CDR3 contains 14 residues. Per germline, CDR1 MNHEY and CDR2 SMNVEV (reference sequence). V was trimmed by 8 bases and J by 4 bases, leaving 14 bases between them. 13 Jbeta primers and 60 Vbeta primers were used for the PCR. The repertoire was sequenced with immunoSEQ multiplex PCR; TCRdb's copy has only in-frame clones and lacks some. The sample includes about 160,000 clones, 65% to 80% of them seen just once. Sequenced sample: PBMCs. The sequence was obtained from a man in his forties in good health and CMV-seronegative. The V and J genes are TRBV27 and TRBJ1-4; tentatively, D is TRBD1 (6 bases). The chain's CDR3 is CASGFQGNNEKLFF. The CDR3 nucleotides are TGTGCCAGCGGGTTTCAGGGGAATAATGAAAAACTGTTTTTT. Together with reference TRBV27 and TRBJ1-4, the CDR3 gives the full variable domain: EAQVTQNPRYLITVTGKKLTVTCSQNMNHEYMSWYRQDPGLGLRQIYYSMNVEVTDKGDVPEGYKVSRKEKRNFPLILESPSPNQTSLYFCASGFQGNNEKLFFGSGTQLSVL.